One sample yielded the 24 T cell receptor beta chains listed below, sequenced in a study of post-analysis software for immune sequencing data. Whole-study findings and limits: Five or six TRBV segments, including TRBV5-6, TRBV5-1 and TRBV20-1, were more frequent in patients than controls.

No antigens are known for them. Each TCR beta cDNA library carried unique molecular identifiers. TCRdb reprocessed the PCR reads via MiXCR and lists one record per CDR3 protein. The sample includes about 430,000 distinct CDR3 sequences, 30% to 40% of them seen just once. The sample taken for sequencing was blood. These TCRs come from a girl aged 2-9 years with multiple sclerosis.

The V call is TRBV11-2, the J call TRBJ1-2, with 9 positions matching TRBD1. With V trimmed by 5 bases and J by 8 bases, 9 bases remained unmatched. The CDR3 runs 14 residues. Germline assignment: CDR1 SGHAT and CDR2 FQNNGV. The CDR3 nucleotides are TGTGCCAGCAGCGTATTCGGGACAGGGAACGGCTACACCTTC. Translating it yields CASSVFGTGNGYTF.

CDR3 residues: CASSPNQIYEQYF. The CDR3 nucleotides are TGTGCCAGCAGCCCGAACCAGATCTACGAGCAGTACTTC. The V and J genes are TRBV7-2 and TRBJ2-4; no definite D call. TRBJ2-7 explains the end of the DNA better; the J call may be wrong. This CDR3 is 13 amino acids long. The germline CDR1 and CDR2 sequences are SGHTA and FQGNSA.

CDR3 sequence reads: CSVGVAGGPADTQYF. The CDR3 DNA reads TGCAGCGTTGGTGTAGCGGGGGGCCCAGCAGATACGCAGTATTTT. The chain links TRBV29-1 to TRBJ2-3; 10 positions match TRBD2. Germline CDR1 is SQVTM and CDR2 is ANQGSEA. The CDR3 covers 15 residues. The junction had 8 bases not matched to a gene; V was cut back by 4 bases and J by 4 bases.

The rearrangement links TRBV15 to TRBJ1-1; tentative D call: TRBD1 (5 bases). CDR3 length: 13 amino acids. Germline CDR1 and CDR2: LNHNV and YYDKDF (reference sequence). V shed 11 bases and J shed 3 bases, with 16 bases lying between them. This chain's CDR3 is CASGTREDTEAFF. The CDR3 coding sequence is TGTGCCTCCGGGACCAGGGAGGACACTGAAGCTTTCTTT. The whole variable domain, filled in from reference TRBV15 and TRBJ1-1, reads DAMVIQNPRYQVTQFGKPVTLSCSQTLNHNVMYWYQQKSSQAPKLLFHYYDKDFNNEADTPDNFQSRRPNTSFCFLDIRSPGLGDTAMYLCASGTREDTEAFFGQGTRLTVV.

This clonotype was detected a few times. J is TRBJ2-1 and V is TRBV29-1; 7 nucleotides match TRBD1. The CDR3 has 11 amino acids. Unmatched junction bases numbered 7, after V lost 7 bases and J lost 10 bases. Germline V gene data show CDR1 as SQVTM and CDR2 as ANQGSEA. The CDR3 DNA sequence: TGCAGCGCTAGCCGGGACAGAGAGCAGTTCTTC. It specifies CSASRDREQFF.

The sample holds a few counts of this clonotype. V is TRBV20-1 and J is TRBJ2-3; D unresolved. The V end lost 4 bases, the J end lost 4 bases, and 21 bases lay between the germline ends. The CDR3 runs 16 residues. Germline assignment: CDR1 DFQATT and CDR2 SNEGSKA (reference sequence). CDR3 sequence (DNA): TGCAGTGCTACAAAAAAGACACTACTGGCACCAGATACGCAGTATTTT. It yields the protein CSATKKTLLAPDTQYF.

To note about this clonotype: A much larger clonotype is one base distant, so this may be a read error. Here the CDR3 reads CASSKTSGTDTQYF. DNA of the CDR3: TGTGCCAGCAGCAAGACTAGCGGCACAGATACGCAGTATTTT. The chain joins TRBV3-1 to TRBJ2-3; 8 positions match TRBD2. The CDR3 has 14 residues. With V trimmed by 5 bases and J by 1 base, 2 bases remained unmatched. CDR1 is LGHDT and CDR2 is YNNKEL in the germline V gene (reference sequence).

V gene TRBV7-6 combines with J gene TRBJ2-6; D gene ambiguous. This CDR3 has 16 residues. The germline CDR1 and CDR2 sequences are SGHVS and FNYEAQ. Trimming took off 5 bases at V and 10 bases at J, with 21 bases between the two ends. This CDR3 is CASSGRQILTKNVLTF. The CDR3 bases are TGTGCCAGCAGCGGACGTCAAATTTTAACCAAAAACGTCCTGACTTTC.

The chain carries TRBV28 and TRBJ1-1; D remains unclear. The CDR3 consists of 15 residues. The V end lost 1 base, the J end lost 0 bases, and 9 bases lay between the germline ends. In germline, CDR1 is MDHEN, CDR2 SYDVKM. The CDR3: CASSLLSRLNTEAFF. The CDR3 nucleotides read TGTGCCAGCAGTTTATTGAGTAGACTGAACACTGAAGCTTTCTTT.

The genes are TRBV20-1 and TRBJ2-4; tentative D call: TRBD2 (6 bases). The end of the DNA is better explained by TRBJ2-7, so the J call may be wrong. Germline CDR1 and CDR2: DFQATT and SNEGSKA (reference sequence). The CDR3 runs 15 residues. The CDR3 sequence is CSARVTGTAPYEQYF. Written as DNA, the CDR3 is TGCAGTGCTAGAGTAACCGGGACTGCGCCCTACGAGCAGTACTTC.

V usage is TRBV20-1 and J usage is TRBJ1-1; D is unresolved. This CDR3 region has 13 residues. Trimming shortened V by 6 bases and J by 4 bases, and 15 bases separated the two germline ends. Germline V gene data show CDR1 as DFQATT and CDR2 as SNEGSKA (reference sequence). CDR3 DNA sequence: TGCAGTGCAGGAGGCGAGCGACCCACTGAAGCTTTCTTT. It is translated as CSAGGERPTEAFF.

The chain carries TRBV28 and TRBJ2-1; 7 bases are a match to TRBD2. CDR1 is MDHEN, CDR2 SYDVKM, per germline. The CDR3 extends over 15 amino acids. V dropped 1 base and J dropped 4; count of bases not matched to a gene: 4. CDR3 bases: TGTGCCAGCAGTTTATTCGGACTAGAATACAATGAGCAGTTCTTC. Its protein is CASSLFGLEYNEQFF. Variable domain in full (rest from reference TRBV28 and TRBJ2-1): DVKVTQSSRYLVKRTGEKVFLECVQDMDHENMFWYRQDPGLGLRLIYFSYDVKMKEKGDIPEGYSVSREKKERFSLILESASTNQTSMYLCASSLFGLEYNEQFFGPGTRLTVL.

The chain carries TRBV7-9 and TRBJ2-1; D may correspond to TRBD1 or TRBD2 (6 bases each). Trimming stripped 6 bases from V and 5 bases from J, with 11 bases between. Germline V gene lookup returns CDR1 SEHNR and CDR2 FQNEAQ (reference sequence). The CDR3 covers 13 residues. CDR3 bases: TGTGCCAGCAGGAAAGGGGGGAACAATGAGCAGTTCTTC. Translation gives CASRKGGNNEQFF.

The table lists this clonotype with a few counts. The V call is TRBV12-3 or TRBV12-4, the J call TRBJ2-3; D may be TRBD1 or TRBD2 (6 bases each). The V end lost 3 bases, the J end lost 3 bases, and 13 bases lay between the germline ends. The CDR3 totals 15 residues. In nucleotides, the CDR3 is TGTGCCAGCAGTTTTTCCGGGGGCCTAACAGATACGCAGTATTTT. It specifies CASSFSGGLTDTQYF.

This clonotype was found a few times. V and J are TRBV4-2 and TRBJ2-5; D is possibly TRBD2 (5 bases). V was cut by 1 base and J by 5 bases, with 14 bases left in between. The CDR3 is 15 residues long. Germline V gives CDR1 LGHNA, CDR2 YNFKEQ. The CDR3 is CASSQGDGGTETQYF. For the CDR3, the DNA is TGTGCCAGCAGCCAAGGTGATGGAGGAACGGAGACCCAGTACTTC.

This clonotype was recorded a few times. The chain uses TRBV20-1 and TRBJ2-6, with TRBD2 as a possible D gene (5 bases). From germline, CDR1 is DFQATT and CDR2 SNEGSKA (reference sequence). Trimming removed 5 bases at V and 2 bases at J, with 10 bases between. CDR3 length: 14 residues. The CDR3 here is CSARRGPGANVLTF. CDR3 DNA: TGCAGTGCTCGACGGGGTCCTGGGGCCAACGTCCTGACTTTC.

This clonotype came up once. In nucleotides, the CDR3 is TGTGCCAGCAGCCTACTAGACGGAGAGGAACAGCCCCAGCATTTT. This translates into CASSLLDGEEQPQHF. The J gene is TRBJ1-5, the V gene TRBV7-9; D ambiguous. Trimming shortened V by 5 bases and J by 7 bases, and 18 bases separated the two germline ends. CDR3 length: 15 amino acids. Germline values: CDR1 SEHNR, CDR2 FQNEAQ (reference sequence).

This clonotype was seen more than once but under ten times. V gene TRBV3-1 combines with J gene TRBJ2-7; TRBD2 is a possible D gene (6 bases). V lost 3 bases to trimming and J lost 4 bases, with 10 bases between them. CDR1 is LGHDT, CDR2 YNNKEL, per germline (reference sequence). The CDR3 contains 13 residues. CDR3 nucleotide sequence: TGTGCCAGCAGCCACCTAGCGCCATACGAGCAGTACTTC. Amino acids: CASSHLAPYEQYF.

CDR3 sequence (DNA): TGTGCCATCAGTGATCTACTAAGCGGGGGGCCACTGCATGAGCAGTTCTTC. Residues: CAISDLLSGGPLHEQFF. V usage is TRBV10-3 and J usage is TRBJ2-1; 9 bases are a match to TRBD2. Germline CDR1 ENHRY, CDR2 SYGVKD. V was pared by 3 bases and J by 8 bases, with 14 bases of the junction left unmatched. CDR3 length equals 17 residues.

This clonotype occurred a few times. The V gene is TRBV27, the J gene TRBJ2-7, with D hard to call. Trimming pared 3 bases from V and 3 bases from J, leaving 12 bases between. The CDR3 runs 14 residues. Germline lookup yields CDR1 MNHEY and CDR2 SMNVEV (reference sequence). The CDR3 sequence is CASSFGNGFYEQYF. CDR3 nucleotides: TGTGCCAGCAGTTTCGGAAACGGGTTCTACGAGCAGTACTTC.

This rearrangement joins TRBV25-1 to TRBJ2-3; the D is unclear. The CDR3 loop spans 14 amino acids. Germline CDR1 reads MGHDK; CDR2 reads SYGVNS. V was trimmed by 1 base and J by 1 base, leaving 6 bases between them. This CDR3 is CASSELWGTDTQYF. In DNA, the CDR3 is TGTGCCAGCAGTGAATTGTGGGGCACAGATACGCAGTATTTT.

This clonotype was found a few times. Compared with germline, one end of the junction differs, possibly owing to a read error. CDR3 residues: CSERGQGAYNEQVF. In nucleotides, the CDR3 is TGCAGCGAGAGGGGACAGGGGGCCTACAATGAGCAGGTCTTC. V gene TRBV29-1 combines with J gene TRBJ2-1; 12 bases match TRBD1. This CDR3 has 14 residues. Germline loops: CDR1 SQVTM, CDR2 ANQGSEA.

The chain is built from TRBV12-3 or TRBV12-4 and TRBJ2-1, with D possibly being TRBD2 (5 bases). V lost 3 bases to trimming and J lost 7 bases, with 16 bases between them. This CDR3 is 15 amino acids long. This chain's CDR3 is CASSFARADSNEQFF. DNA of the CDR3: TGTGCCAGCAGTTTCGCGCGGGCCGATTCGAATGAGCAGTTCTTC.

The chain has TRBV7-2 and TRBJ2-1, with 11 bases lining up with TRBD2. Germline V gives CDR1 SGHTA, CDR2 FQGNSA. V gave up 5 bases and J gave up 0 bases; unmatched junction bases: 6. This CDR3 comprises 17 residues. CDR3 residues: CASSKGLAASSYNEQFF. Written as DNA, the CDR3 is TGTGCCAGCAGCAAGGGACTAGCGGCTAGCTCCTACAATGAGCAGTTCTTC.